Listed here are 16 T cell receptor beta chains from one sample, sequenced in a study of T cell responses to AZD1222 COVID-19 vaccine (dated by TCRdb to the early 2020s). Library prep was done by the immunoSEQ multiplex PCR assay. Imported from immuneACCESS, the table was reduced by TCRdb to in-frame sequences with V and J called. These copies leave out some clones; in studies compared against another copy, an unresolved V gene accounts for under half, and the cause of the remainder is not known. The sample table lists about 150,000 clones, about 89% of them with a count of one. Of the sample, roughly a tenth falls within the top ten clones. The intended sense of this specimen's time point label: about 28 days (+/-7) after the second vaccine dose. Source: peripheral blood, taken 28 days after the second AZD1222 dose. The receptors were gathered from an adult who received the AZD1222 COVID-19 vaccine.

V gene TRBV18 combines with J gene TRBJ2-2, with a tentative D call TRBD1 (5 bases). Germline V gives CDR1 KGHSH, CDR2 LQKENI. The V end was cut by 0 bases, the J end by 0 bases, with 8 bases between. The CDR3 spans 16 residues. The CDR3 region has the DNA TGTGCCAGCTCACCACCTGACAGTCCGAACACCGGGGAGCTGTTTTTT. It is translated as CASSPPDSPNTGELFF. Full variable domain (remainder filled in from reference TRBV18 and TRBJ2-2): NAGVMQNPRHLVRRRGQEARLRCSPMKGHSHVYWYRQLPEEGLKFMVYLQKENIIDESGMPKERFSAEFPKEGPSILRIQQVVRGDSAAYFCASSPPDSPNTGELFFGEGSRLTVL.

The rearrangement joins TRBV25-1 to TRBJ2-7; 7 nucleotides agree with TRBD2. The trim removed 4 bases at V and 3 bases at J, leaving 12 bases unmatched. There are 16 residues in the CDR3. Looked up from germline, CDR1 is MGHDK and CDR2 is SYGVNS. CDR3 bases: TGTGCCAGCAGTGTGCGTGGGGGAGGGAGGGGCTACGAGCAGTACTTC. Encoded protein: CASSVRGGGRGYEQYF.

The CDR3 DNA is TGTGCCAGCAGCTTACCGCTGGCGGCTAACACCGGGGAGCTGTTTTTT. This sequence encodes CASSLPLAANTGELFF. The rearrangement joins TRBV7-2 to TRBJ2-2; D is undetermined. This CDR3 is 16 amino acids long. V lost 2 bases and J lost 2, with 12 bases in between. CDR1 is SGHTA, CDR2 FQGNSA, per germline.

CDR3 DNA: TGTGCCAGCAGTGAAGGGGAAGGGTTCGACTATGGCTACACCTTC. It is translated as CASSEGEGFDYGYTF. This chain joins TRBV6-1 and TRBJ1-2; no firm D call. The CDR3 runs 15 residues. Trimming removed 1 base from V and 3 bases from J, with 12 bases in between. The germline V gene encodes CDR1 MNHNS and CDR2 SASEGT.

J is TRBJ2-2 and V is TRBV19; possible D gene TRBD2, 5 bases. The CDR3 has 14 amino acids. V lost 7 bases and J 5 bases, leaving 14 bases between the germline ends. Germline V gene sequence: CDR1 LNHDA, CDR2 SQIVND (reference sequence). The DNA for the CDR3 is TGTGCCAGTACTCGGCGGGCCTGGACCGGGGAGCTGTTTTTT. Protein: CASTRRAWTGELFF.

The rearrangement joins TRBV28 to TRBJ1-4, with D perhaps TRBD1 (6 bases). The CDR3 has 14 amino acids. Germline CDR1 and CDR2: MDHEN and SYDVKM. V was clipped by 5 bases and J by 8 bases, with 15 bases between them. CDR3 sequence reads: CASSLGGGGEKLFF. DNA of the CDR3: TGTGCCAGCAGTCTGGGCGGGGGCGGGGAAAAACTGTTTTTT. Combining the CDR3 with reference TRBV28 and TRBJ1-4 gives the whole variable domain DVKVTQSSRYLVKRTGEKVFLECVQDMDHENMFWYRQDPGLGLRLIYFSYDVKMKEKGDIPEGYSVSREKKERFSLILESASTNQTSMYLCASSLGGGGEKLFFGSGTQLSVL.

Here the CDR3 reads CAISEGFKGAYEQYF. For the CDR3, the DNA is TGTGCCATCAGTGAGGGTTTTAAGGGGGCTTACGAGCAGTACTTC. This chain connects TRBV10-3 to TRBJ2-7, with 7 bases fitting TRBD1. Germline CDR1 reads ENHRY; CDR2 reads SYGVKD. V trimming: 2 bases; J trimming: 4 bases; junction bases outside the gene matches: 8. The length of the CDR3 is 15 residues.

The J gene is TRBJ2-1, the V gene TRBV19, with D unresolved. Trimming removed 3 bases from V and 4 bases from J, with 13 bases in between. Germline V lookup: CDR1 LNHDA, CDR2 SQIVND (reference sequence). The CDR3 is 15 amino acids. The CDR3 here is CASSIGLGPYNEQFF. CDR3 DNA: TGTGCCAGTAGTATCGGGCTGGGCCCTTACAATGAGCAGTTCTTC.

J is TRBJ2-2 and V is TRBV5-1; D perhaps matches TRBD1 (5 bases). This CDR3 has 16 residues. Trimming pared 4 bases from V and 0 bases from J, leaving 13 bases between. CDR1 and CDR2 from the germline V gene are SGHRS and YFSETQ. CDR3 in amino acids: CASSKERTPNTGELFF. CDR3 DNA: TGCGCCAGCAGCAAAGAACGGACACCGAACACCGGGGAGCTGTTTTTT. The entire variable domain, with the rest obtained from reference TRBV5-1 and TRBJ2-2, is as follows: KAGVTQTPRYLIKTRGQQVTLSCSPISGHRSVSWYQQTPGQGLQFLFEYFSETQRNKGNFPGRFSGRQFSNSRSEMNVSTLELGDSALYLCASSKERTPNTGELFFGEGSRLTVL.

This chain joins TRBV2 and TRBJ2-1; D gene ambiguous. V gave up 6 bases and J gave up 5 bases, with 2 bases separating them. CDR1 is SNHLY and CDR2 is FYNNEI in the germline V gene. This CDR3 has 10 amino acids. The chain's CDR3 is CASSDNEQFF. DNA of the CDR3: TGTGCCAGCAGCGACAATGAGCAGTTCTTC. The whole variable domain, remainder taken from reference TRBV2 and TRBJ2-1, is EPEVTQTPSHQVTQMGQEVILRCVPISNHLYFYWYRQILGQKVEFLVSFYNNEISEKSEIFDDQFSVERPDGSNFTLKIRSTKLEDSAMYFCASSDNEQFFGPGTRLTVL.

V gene TRBV24-1 combines with J gene TRBJ2-3; 7 bases are shared with TRBD2. Losses at the gene ends were 6 bases for V and 4 bases for J; bases not matched to a gene: 6. The CDR3 is 14 residues long. Germline values: CDR1 KGHDR, CDR2 SFDVKD. CDR3 in DNA: TGTGCCACCAGTTTCAGCGGGGTCCCAGATACGCAGTATTTT. As protein: CATSFSGVPDTQYF.

This chain joins TRBV2 and TRBJ2-7; D unresolved. Germline CDR1 and CDR2: SNHLY and FYNNEI. This CDR3 contains 15 residues. Trimming removed 3 bases from V and 0 bases from J, with 12 bases in between. The CDR3 coding sequence is TGTGCCAGCAGTGACGTAGTAACGATCTCCTACGAGCAGTACTTC. It is translated as CASSDVVTISYEQYF.

This clone was detected only a few times. The chain couples TRBV6-6 to TRBJ1-1; D is unclear. The CDR3 contains 17 residues. V lost 6 bases and J lost 0, with 20 bases in between. Germline V gene sequence: CDR1 MNHNY, CDR2 SVGAGI (reference sequence). The CDR3 protein is CASSRLTRTGMNTEAFF. The CDR3 DNA sequence: TGTGCCAGCAGCCGACTTACCAGGACGGGAATGAACACTGAAGCTTTCTTT.

The chain is built from TRBV5-4 and TRBJ2-1, with a tentative D call TRBD2 (6 bases). The germline V gene has CDR1 SGHNT and CDR2 YYREEE (reference sequence). The V and J ends lost 3 bases and 9 bases respectively, with 19 bases between them. This CDR3 has 15 amino acids. Written as DNA, the CDR3 is TGTGCCAGCAGCTCCCCACCGGGAGTGCTAAGTGAGCAGTTCTTC. It encodes CASSSPPGVLSEQFF.

CDR3 sequence: CAISPGSNVLTF. The CDR3, as DNA: TGTGCCATCAGTCCCGGGTCGAACGTCCTGACTTTC. This chain joins TRBV10-3 and TRBJ2-6; D remains unclear. This CDR3 region has 12 residues. V was trimmed by 5 bases and J by 10 bases, leaving 9 bases between them. Germline CDR1 and CDR2: ENHRY and SYGVKD.

The rearrangement uses TRBV9 and TRBJ2-2, with D tentatively TRBD2 (5 bases). The CDR3 is 14 amino acids. Trimming left V 0 bases short and J 5 bases short, with 8 bases between. CDR1 SGDLS and CDR2 YYNGEE come from the germline V gene. CDR3 protein: CASSVDEGTGELFF. The DNA for the CDR3 is TGTGCCAGCAGCGTAGATGAGGGTACCGGGGAGCTGTTTTTT.